Sequencing of this T cell receptor beta chain was carried out in a study of monozygotic twins with inflammatory bowel disease. A word on this clonotype: Its antigen is undetermined.

TCRdb re-analyzed the 5' RACE reads; it lists each CDR3 protein once, without DNA. The sample table includes 80,000 or so distinct CDR3 sequences. Study findings and constraints: Extra variability in the repertoires of patients may have come from differing immunosuppressive treatments. Clonotypes shared with others were fewer in IBD patients than in healthy twins, especially with disease activity. Healthy co-twins showed greater TCRbeta diversity (inverse Simpson) than IBD patients.

Germline V gene data show CDR1 as LNHNV and CDR2 as YYDKDF (reference sequence). The CDR3 runs to 14 residues. The receptor was derived from a human donor with ulcerative colitis or Crohn's disease, or a healthy co-twin of an affected twin (not recorded which). Input material: blood. The chain couples TRBV15 to TRBJ1-3; without DNA, the TCRdb call of TRBD1 cannot be checked. This CDR3 is CATSRTGTGNTIYF.